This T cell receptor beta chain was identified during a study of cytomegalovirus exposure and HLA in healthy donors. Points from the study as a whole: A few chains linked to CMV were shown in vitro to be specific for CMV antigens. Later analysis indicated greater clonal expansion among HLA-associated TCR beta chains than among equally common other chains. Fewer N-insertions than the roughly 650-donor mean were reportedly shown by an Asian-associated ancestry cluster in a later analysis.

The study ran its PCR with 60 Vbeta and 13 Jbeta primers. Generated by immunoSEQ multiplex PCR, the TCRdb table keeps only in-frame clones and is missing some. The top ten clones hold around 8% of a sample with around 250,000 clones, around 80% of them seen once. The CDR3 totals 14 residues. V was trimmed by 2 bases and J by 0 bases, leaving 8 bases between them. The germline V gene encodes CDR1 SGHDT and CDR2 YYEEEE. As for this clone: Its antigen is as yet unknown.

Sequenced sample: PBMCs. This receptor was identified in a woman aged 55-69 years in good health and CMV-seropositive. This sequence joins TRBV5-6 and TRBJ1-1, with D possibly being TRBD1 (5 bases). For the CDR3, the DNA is TGTGCCAGCAGCTTAAGACAGTTGAACACTGAAGCTTTCTTT. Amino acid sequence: CASSLRQLNTEAFF. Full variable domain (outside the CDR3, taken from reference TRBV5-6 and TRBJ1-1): DAGVTQSPTHLIKTRGQQVTLRCSPKSGHDTVSWYQQALGQGPQFIFQYYEEEERQRGNFPDRFSGHQFPNYSSELNVNALLLGDSALYLCASSLRQLNTEAFFGQGTRLTVV.